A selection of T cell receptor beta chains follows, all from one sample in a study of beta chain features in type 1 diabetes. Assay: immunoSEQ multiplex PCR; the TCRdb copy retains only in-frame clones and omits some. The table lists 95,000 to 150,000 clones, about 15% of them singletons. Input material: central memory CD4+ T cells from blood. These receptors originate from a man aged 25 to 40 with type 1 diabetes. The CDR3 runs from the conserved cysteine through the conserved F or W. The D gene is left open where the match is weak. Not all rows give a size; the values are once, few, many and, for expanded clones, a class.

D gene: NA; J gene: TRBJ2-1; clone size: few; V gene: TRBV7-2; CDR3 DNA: TGTGCCAGCAGCTCCGGGACTTTCAGAGGGTACAATGAGCAGTTCTTC; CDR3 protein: CASSSGTFRGYNEQFF
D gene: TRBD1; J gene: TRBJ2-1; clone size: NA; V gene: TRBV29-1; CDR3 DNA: TGCAGCGTCACGGGGACAGGCGCTTCCAATGAGCAGTTCTTC; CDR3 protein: CSVTGTGASNEQFF
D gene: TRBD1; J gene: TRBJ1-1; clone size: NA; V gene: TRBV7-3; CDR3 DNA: TGTGCCAGCAGTGGACAGGGGAACACTGAAGCTTTCTTT; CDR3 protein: CASSGQGNTEAFF
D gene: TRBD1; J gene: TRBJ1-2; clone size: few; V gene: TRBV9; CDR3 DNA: TGTGCCAGCAGCGGGACAGGGGCCTATGGCTACACCTTC; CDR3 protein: CASSGTGAYGYTF
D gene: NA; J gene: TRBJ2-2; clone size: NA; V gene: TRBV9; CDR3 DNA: TGTGCCAGCAGCGTAGATGCTAGCGCGAACACCGGGGAGCTGTTTTTT; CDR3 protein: CASSVDASANTGELFF
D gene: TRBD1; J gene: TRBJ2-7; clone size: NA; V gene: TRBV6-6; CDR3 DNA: TGTGCCAGCAGGCCCACAGGGGGAGTTTCCTACGAGCAGTACTTC; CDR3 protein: CASRPTGGVSYEQYF
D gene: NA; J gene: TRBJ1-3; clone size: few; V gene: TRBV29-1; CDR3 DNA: TGCAGCGTTGAAATAGGGCCTGGAAACACCATATATTTT; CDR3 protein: CSVEIGPGNTIYF
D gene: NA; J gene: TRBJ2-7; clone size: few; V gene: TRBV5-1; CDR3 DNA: TGCGCCAGCAGCTCACCGGTCCAGAACGAGCAGTACTTC; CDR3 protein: CASSSPVQNEQYF
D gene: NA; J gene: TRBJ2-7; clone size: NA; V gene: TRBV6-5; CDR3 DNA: TGTGCCAGCAGTTACTCAGGCGGAGGCTACGAGCAGTACTTC; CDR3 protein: CASSYSGGGYEQYF
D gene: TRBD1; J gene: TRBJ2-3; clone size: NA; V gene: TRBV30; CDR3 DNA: TGTGCCTGGGACAGGGGGTTGGCAGATACGCAGTATTTT; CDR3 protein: CAWDRGLADTQYF
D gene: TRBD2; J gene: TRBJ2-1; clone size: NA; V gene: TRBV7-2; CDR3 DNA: TGTGCCAGCTGGACTAGCGCTTACAATGAGCAGTTCTTC; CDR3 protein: CASWTSAYNEQFF
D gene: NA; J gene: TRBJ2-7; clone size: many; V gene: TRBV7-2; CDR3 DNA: TGTGCCAGCAGAAGTTCCCGTACTAGTAAACCCTACGAGCAGTACTTC; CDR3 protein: CASRSSRTSKPYEQYF
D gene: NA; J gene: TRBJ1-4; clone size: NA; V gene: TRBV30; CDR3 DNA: TGTGCCTGGAGTTCCGACAGCAGCATTAATGAAAAACTGTTTTTT; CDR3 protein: CAWSSDSSINEKLFF
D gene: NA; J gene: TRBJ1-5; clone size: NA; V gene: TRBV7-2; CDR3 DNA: TGTGCCAGCAGCTTAGCGGAGGGTCAGCCCCAGCATTTT; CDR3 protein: CASSLAEGQPQHF
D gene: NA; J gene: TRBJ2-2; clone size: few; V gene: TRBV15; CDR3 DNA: TGTGCCACCAGCAGAGATCAAGGGAACACCGGGGAGCTGTTTTTT; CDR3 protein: CATSRDQGNTGELFF
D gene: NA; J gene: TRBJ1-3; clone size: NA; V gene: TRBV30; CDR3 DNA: TGTGCCTGGAGTGCCCGGGTAGACACCATATATTTT; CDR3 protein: CAWSARVDTIYF
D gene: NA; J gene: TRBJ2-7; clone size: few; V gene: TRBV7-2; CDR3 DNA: TGTGCCAGCAGCTTAGACCCCTCCCTCACGGAGCAGTACTTC; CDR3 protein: CASSLDPSLTEQYF
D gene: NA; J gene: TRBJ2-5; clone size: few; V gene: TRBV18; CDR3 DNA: TGTGCCAGCTCACCCCTCCAAGAGACCCAGTACTTC; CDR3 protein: CASSPLQETQYF
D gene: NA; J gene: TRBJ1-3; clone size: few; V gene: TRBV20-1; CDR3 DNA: TGCAGTGCTAGAGTCAGGGACACCATATATTTT; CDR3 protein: CSARVRDTIYF
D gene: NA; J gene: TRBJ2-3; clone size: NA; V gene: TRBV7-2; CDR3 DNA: TGTGCCAGCAGCCTCAGCGGTTCTAGCACAGATACGCAGTATTTT; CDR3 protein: CASSLSGSSTDTQYF
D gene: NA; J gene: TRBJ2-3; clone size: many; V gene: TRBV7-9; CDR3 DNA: TGTGCCAGCAGCTCCTTAACAGATACGCAGTATTTT; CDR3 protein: CASSSLTDTQYF
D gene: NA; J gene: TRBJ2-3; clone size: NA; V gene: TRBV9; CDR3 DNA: TGTGCCAGCAGCGTGGGCGGACAGCCGATCACAGATACGCAGTATTTT; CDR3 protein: CASSVGGQPITDTQYF
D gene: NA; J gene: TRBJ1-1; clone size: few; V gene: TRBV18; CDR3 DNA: TGTGCCAGCTCACCAACGAGGAACACTGAAGCTTTCTTT; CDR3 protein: CASSPTRNTEAFF
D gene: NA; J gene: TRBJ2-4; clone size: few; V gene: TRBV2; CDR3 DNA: TGTGCCAGCAGTGTGGGAAAAAACATTCAGTACTTC; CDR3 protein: CASSVGKNIQYF
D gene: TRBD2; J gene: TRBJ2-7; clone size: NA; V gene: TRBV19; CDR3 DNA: TGTGCCAGTAAAATACTTAGCGGGGGGATCGAAGAGCAGTACTTC; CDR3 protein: CASKILSGGIEEQYF
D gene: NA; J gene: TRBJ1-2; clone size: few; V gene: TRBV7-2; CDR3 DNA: TGTGCCAGCAGCTTATCTATTGGGGAATTCGAATCCTATGGCTACACCTTC; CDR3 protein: CASSLSIGEFESYGYTF
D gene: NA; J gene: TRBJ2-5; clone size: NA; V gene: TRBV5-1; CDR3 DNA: TGCGCCAGCAGGGAACAAGAGACCCAGTACTTC; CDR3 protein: CASREQETQYF
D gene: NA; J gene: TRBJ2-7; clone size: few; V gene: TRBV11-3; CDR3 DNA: TGTGCCAGCAGCTCCCCCGGGGTTGTCGAGCAGTACTTC; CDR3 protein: CASSSPGVVEQYF
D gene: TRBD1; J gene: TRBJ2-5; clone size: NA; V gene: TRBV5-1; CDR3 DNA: TGCGCCAGCAGCCCGACAGGGGAAGAGACCCAGTACTTC; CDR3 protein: CASSPTGEETQYF
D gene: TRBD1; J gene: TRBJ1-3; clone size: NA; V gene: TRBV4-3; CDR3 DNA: TGCGCCAGCAGCCAAGAAAGGACAGGCACAACCCACTCTGGAAACACCATATATTTT; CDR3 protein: CASSQERTGTTHSGNTIYF
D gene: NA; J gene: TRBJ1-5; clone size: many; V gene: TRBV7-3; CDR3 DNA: TGTGCCAGCAGCTTAAAGATCGGTCAGCCCCAGCATTTT; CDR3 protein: CASSLKIGQPQHF
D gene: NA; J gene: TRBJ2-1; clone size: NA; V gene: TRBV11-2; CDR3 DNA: TGTGCCAGCAGCTTAGGGACCCGGGCCAATGAAGAGCAGTTCTTC; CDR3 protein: CASSLGTRANEEQFF
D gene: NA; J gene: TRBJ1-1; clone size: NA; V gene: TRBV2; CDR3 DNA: TGTGCCAGCAGTGTTCGACAGCAGAACACTGAAGCTTTCTTT; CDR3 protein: CASSVRQQNTEAFF
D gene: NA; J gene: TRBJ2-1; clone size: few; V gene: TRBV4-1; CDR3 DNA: TGCGCCAGCAGCCAATCACCCACCCCACAGGCCTACAATGAGCAGTTCTTC; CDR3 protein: CASSQSPTPQAYNEQFF
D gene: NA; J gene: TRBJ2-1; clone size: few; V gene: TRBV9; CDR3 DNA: TGTGCCAGCAGCCCCGGGACATCTTACAATGAGCAGTTCTTC; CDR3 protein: CASSPGTSYNEQFF
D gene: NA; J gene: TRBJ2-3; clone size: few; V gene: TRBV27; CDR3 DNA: TGTGCCAGCAGTTACTACACTAGCACAGATACGCAGTATTTT; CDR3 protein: CASSYYTSTDTQYF
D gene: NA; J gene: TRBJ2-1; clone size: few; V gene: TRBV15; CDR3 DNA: TGTGCCACCAGCAGAGAAACCTGGGCCAATGAGCAGTTCTTC; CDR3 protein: CATSRETWANEQFF
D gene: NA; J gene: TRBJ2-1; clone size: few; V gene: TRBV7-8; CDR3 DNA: TGTGCCAGCAGCAGCGGGTGGGGGCACTCCTACAATGAGCAGTTCTTC; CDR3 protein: CASSSGWGHSYNEQFF
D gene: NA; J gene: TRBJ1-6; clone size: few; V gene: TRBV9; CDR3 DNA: TGTGCCAGCAGCGCGGGGACCGATTCCGGACACGGGTCACCCCTCCACTTT; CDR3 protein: CASSAGTDSGHGSPLHF
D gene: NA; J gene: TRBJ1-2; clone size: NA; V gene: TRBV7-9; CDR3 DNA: TGTGCCAGCACCCCGGGGGCCTCGAGAGGCTACACCTTC; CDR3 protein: CASTPGASRGYTF
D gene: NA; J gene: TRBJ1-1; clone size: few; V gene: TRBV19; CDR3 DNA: TGTGCCAGTAAGTCCGACCGATGGAGGACTGAAGCTTTCTTT; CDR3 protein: CASKSDRWRTEAFF
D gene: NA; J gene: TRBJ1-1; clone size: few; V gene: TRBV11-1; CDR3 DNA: TGTGCCAGCAGAAGTCATACTGAAGCTTTCTTT; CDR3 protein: CASRSHTEAFF
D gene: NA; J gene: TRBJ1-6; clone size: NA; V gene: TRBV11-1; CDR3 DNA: TGTGCCAGCAGCCCCGGGCAGGGCTATAATTCACCCCTCCACTTT; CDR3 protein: CASSPGQGYNSPLHF
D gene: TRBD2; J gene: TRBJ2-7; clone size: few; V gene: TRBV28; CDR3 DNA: TGTGCCAGCAGTCCCTTGGCGCGGGGGATCCACGAGCAGTACTTC; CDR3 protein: CASSPLARGIHEQYF
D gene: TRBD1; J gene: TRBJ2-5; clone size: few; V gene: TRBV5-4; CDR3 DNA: TGTGCCAGCAGATTGAGGGGACAGGGGGAGACCCAGTACTTC; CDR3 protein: CASRLRGQGETQYF
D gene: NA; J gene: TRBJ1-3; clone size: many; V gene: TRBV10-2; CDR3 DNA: TGCGCCAGCAGTGATCTGATTAACTTGGACAGCTCTGGAAACACCATATATTTT; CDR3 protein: CASSDLINLDSSGNTIYF
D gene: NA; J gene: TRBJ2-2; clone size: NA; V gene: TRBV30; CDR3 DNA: TGTGCCTGGAGTGTTGTTCGGGTCACCGGGGAGCTGTTTTTT; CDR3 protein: CAWSVVRVTGELFF
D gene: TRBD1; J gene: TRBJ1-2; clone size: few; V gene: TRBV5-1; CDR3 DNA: TGCGCCAGCAGCGCCGCGGACAGGCTCGCCTATGGCTACACCTTC; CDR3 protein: CASSAADRLAYGYTF
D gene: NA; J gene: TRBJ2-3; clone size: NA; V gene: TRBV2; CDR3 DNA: TGTGCCAGCAGTGAAGTAGGTTCCCGGGATACGCAGTATTTT; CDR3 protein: CASSEVGSRDTQYF